This note documents a single T cell receptor (beta chain) sequence. Its cognate antigen is unknown. Sequenced by immunoSEQ multiplex PCR; TCRdb stores in-frame clones only, minus some. Altogether 2,500 to 3,000 clones are present, 25% to 30% being singletons, with the ten largest covering around 12%. This sample was taken from a study of T cells in localized non-small cell lung cancer. Study-wide points: A median around 55 of the top 100 tumor clones appeared in adjacent lung. Higher blood T cell density tracked longer overall survival. Only one tumor region went through sequencing, so heterogeneity may still be there. Uninvolved neighboring lung showed the greatest T cell clonality, exceeding tumor.

Germline CDR1 reads PRHDT; CDR2 reads FYEKMQ (reference sequence). V lost 1 base and J 6 bases, leaving 22 bases between the germline ends. This CDR3 has 17 amino acids. The TCR sequence derives from a man aged 18 to 50 with stage I lung adenocarcinoma. This rearrangement joins TRBV13 to TRBJ2-7; D may be TRBD2 (5 bases). The sample here was lung tumor tissue, taken before any cancer treatment. CDR3 coding DNA: TGTGCCAGCAGCTTAGCTCGGGAAGGGAGCGCCTCTGGCGAGCAGTACTTC. Translating gives CASSLAREGSASGEQYF.